These 14 T cell receptor beta chains came from one sample sequenced in a study of blood T cell repertoires in COVID-19. The repertoire was sequenced with immunoSEQ multiplex PCR; TCRdb's copy has only in-frame clones and lacks some. The table shows approximately 670,000 clones, with 80% to 90% occurring only once. Material: peripheral blood. The origin of the receptors is a young woman with acute or convalescent COVID-19.

The CDR3 nucleotides read TGTGCCAGCAGTTACCGGGACCGGGAGAGCAAAAACATTCAGTACTTC. Its translation: CASSYRDRESKNIQYF. The V call is TRBV6-6, the J call TRBJ2-4; D is perhaps TRBD2 (6 bases). The CDR3 loop spans 16 amino acids. The germline gives CDR1 MNHNY, CDR2 SVGAGI (reference sequence). The V end was cut by 2 bases, the J end by 3 bases, with 14 bases between.

This sequence joins TRBV5-4 and TRBJ1-4, with 8 nucleotides matching TRBD1. The CDR3 has 15 amino acids. V dropped 4 bases and J dropped 7; count of bases not matched to a gene: 9. CDR1 is SGHNT, CDR2 YYREEE, per germline (reference sequence). CDR3 DNA: TGTGCCAGCAGCGCCGGACAGGGAGGGGGTGAAAAACTGTTTTTT. It translates to CASSAGQGGGEKLFF.

The chain links TRBV5-6 to TRBJ1-3; D is perhaps TRBD1 (5 bases). V was trimmed by 4 bases and J by 3 bases, leaving 11 bases between them. Germline V gives CDR1 SGHDT, CDR2 YYEEEE. This CDR3 is 14 amino acids long. This chain's CDR3 is CASSPGVVGNTIYF. The CDR3 nucleotides are TGTGCCAGCAGCCCGGGGGTTGTTGGAAACACCATATATTTT.

This chain links TRBV6-1 with TRBJ2-5; 7 bases match TRBD1. This CDR3 has 15 residues. Looked up from germline, CDR1 is MNHNS and CDR2 is SASEGT. V dropped 2 bases and J dropped 1; count of bases not matched to a gene: 4. This CDR3 is CASSESTGTQETQYF. The CDR3 region has the DNA TGTGCCAGCAGTGAATCGACAGGGACCCAAGAGACCCAGTACTTC.

The chain combines TRBV11-2 with TRBJ1-2; 7 nucleotides match TRBD1. The germline V gene encodes CDR1 SGHAT and CDR2 FQNNGV. V lost 5 bases and J lost 0; bases outside the gene matches: 3. The CDR3 loop spans 14 amino acids. For the CDR3, the DNA is TGTGCCAGCAGCACGGGACAGACTAACTATGGCTACACCTTC. The encoded protein is CASSTGQTNYGYTF.

The chain combines TRBV9 with TRBJ1-2; TRBD1 might be the D (6 bases). Germline V gene lookup returns CDR1 SGDLS and CDR2 YYNGEE. V gave up 5 bases and J gave up 3 bases, with 14 bases separating them. The CDR3 runs to 14 residues. CDR3 protein: CASRSSGGDYGYTF. The DNA for the CDR3 is TGTGCCAGCAGGTCATCGGGGGGCGACTATGGCTACACCTTC.

The chain combines TRBV6-1 with TRBJ1-3; D is possibly TRBD1 (5 bases). Between the trimmed V and J ends, which lost 4 bases and 0 bases, there was a span of 13 bases. CDR3 length: 16 residues. Germline V CDR1 and CDR2: MNHNS, SASEGT. CDR3 amino acids: CASSVSGTNSGNTIYF. Here the CDR3 DNA reads TGTGCCAGCAGTGTCTCCGGGACTAACTCTGGAAACACCATATATTTT.

V usage is TRBV5-4 and J usage is TRBJ2-5, with unresolved D. Trimming removed 5 bases at V and 5 bases at J, with 7 bases between. CDR1 and CDR2 (germline): SGHNT, YYREEE (reference sequence). There are 11 residues in the CDR3. DNA of the CDR3: TGTGCCAGCAGTTTCGGGGAGACCCAGTACTTC. Protein: CASSFGETQYF.

CDR3 residues: CASSQSMTGTNEKLFF. The CDR3 coding sequence is TGCGCCAGCAGCCAATCCATGACGGGAACTAATGAAAAACTGTTTTTT. The chain couples TRBV4-1 to TRBJ1-4; D uncertain. Germline-derived CDR1 and CDR2 are MGHRA and YSYEKL. The CDR3 has 16 residues. The V and J ends lost 2 bases and 1 base respectively, with 11 bases between them.

The chain has TRBV21-1 and TRBJ1-1; the table's TRBD1 call for D was not verified on the DNA. TRBV21-1 is labeled a pseudogene. The CDR3 runs 16 residues. CDR3 DNA sequence: TGTGCCAGCACCACCAGGAACAGGAATTCGAACACTGAAGCTTTCTTT. Its translation: CASTTRNRNSNTEAFF.

The genes are TRBV27 and TRBJ2-7, with TRBD2 matching 9 bases. Germline V gives CDR1 MNHEY, CDR2 SMNVEV (reference sequence). The J segment lost 3 bases and the V segment lost 2 bases, leaving 5 bases of the junction unmatched. The CDR3 is 15 amino acids. CDR3 in DNA: TGTGCCAGCAGTTTACGGCGGGGGGGCCTCTACGAGCAGTACTTC. Translation gives CASSLRRGGLYEQYF.

This clone was recorded once. The chain employs TRBV3-1 (or the pseudogene TRBV3-2) and TRBJ1-1, with D uncertain. Germline V gene sequence: CDR1 LGHDT, CDR2 YNNKEL (reference sequence). The CDR3 spans 15 residues. Between the trimmed V and J ends, which lost 4 bases and 1 base, there was a span of 13 bases. The CDR3 nucleotides read TGTGCCAGCAGCCCCCTACTCGGAGGGAACACTGAAGCTTTCTTT. It specifies CASSPLLGGNTEAFF.

V gene TRBV15 combines with J gene TRBJ2-7, with TRBD2 matching over 10 bases. Germline V gene data show CDR1 as LNHNV and CDR2 as YYDKDF (reference sequence). CDR3 length: 17 amino acids. The V and J ends lost 5 bases and 3 bases, in that order; junction bases with no gene match: 13. CDR3 in amino acids: CATSVPGLAGVSYEQYF. The CDR3 DNA is TGTGCCACCAGCGTGCCCGGGCTAGCGGGGGTTAGCTACGAGCAGTACTTC.

In its sample, this clone was seen once. The rearrangement joins TRBV19 to TRBJ1-2; D is possibly TRBD1 (6 bases). Germline V lookup: CDR1 LNHDA, CDR2 SQIVND (reference sequence). V lost 4 bases and J 4 bases, leaving 16 bases between the germline ends. This CDR3 has 15 residues. CDR3 bases: TGTGCCAGTAGTACAACAGGGAACCCCTTCTATGGCTACACCTTC. Translation: CASSTTGNPFYGYTF.